Each of the 20 T cell receptor beta chains below was sequenced from the same sample in a study of CD8 T cells in Susac syndrome. Random hexamers served to reverse transcribe roughly 0.45 to 1 ug RNA. Each CDR3 protein gets one entry after TCRdb re-called the immunoSEQ multiplex PCR reads with MiXCR. Of some 450,000 distinct CDR3 sequences listed, about 85% are singletons. Sequencing was performed on CD8+ T cells from PBMCs. The receptors stem from a human donor with multiple sclerosis.

V usage is TRBV30 and J usage is TRBJ1-2, with 8 bases lining up with TRBD1. Germline lookup yields CDR1 GTSNPN and CDR2 SVGIG (reference sequence). Trimming cost V 1 base and J 8 bases; bases outside gene matches: 9. The CDR3 runs to 14 residues. The CDR3 region is CAWSAGQGLWGYTF. DNA of the CDR3: TGTGCCTGGAGTGCCGGACAGGGTCTTTGGGGCTACACCTTC.

This clonotype was counted a few times. This chain joins TRBV6-5 and TRBJ2-7; 7 nucleotides line up with TRBD2. Looked up from germline, CDR1 is MNHEY and CDR2 is SVGAGI. The CDR3 covers 16 residues. Trimming took 0 bases from V and 1 from J; bases not matched to a gene: 6. CDR3 nucleotides: TGTGCCAGCAGTTACTCGTCGGGGGGAACGTCCTACGAGCAGTACTTC. Translated: CASSYSSGGTSYEQYF.

The chain is built from TRBV6-2 or TRBV6-3 and TRBJ2-1, with 11 bases lining up with TRBD2. The CDR3 spans 20 residues. The V gene's germline CDR1 is MNHEY and CDR2 SVGEGT. The trim removed 1 base at V and 3 bases at J, leaving 14 bases unmatched. DNA for the CDR3: TGTGCCAGCAGTTACTGGGACGAGGTGGGACTAGCGGATAACTACAATGAGCAGTTCTTC. Translating it yields CASSYWDEVGLADNYNEQFF.

The V and J genes are TRBV5-6 and TRBJ2-7; D gene unclear. The CDR3 has 14 amino acids. CDR1 SGHDT and CDR2 YYEEEE come from the germline V gene. Trimming took 2 bases from V and 7 from J, leaving 16 bases between them. The CDR3 DNA sequence: TGTGCCAGCAGCTTATGGGCCCCCACGTCGGAGCAGTACTTC. It is translated as CASSLWAPTSEQYF.

The chain has TRBV3-1 and TRBJ2-3, with a possible D match to TRBD2 (6 bases). Germline V CDR1 and CDR2: LGHDT, YNNKEL (reference sequence). Trimming stripped 0 bases from V and 5 bases from J, with 15 bases between. This CDR3 is 16 amino acids long. CDR3: CASSQEGTPPRDTQYF. The CDR3, as DNA: TGTGCCAGCAGCCAAGAGGGGACTCCCCCGCGAGATACGCAGTATTTT.

The chain joins TRBV5-4 to TRBJ2-1, with 7 bases identical to TRBD2. The CDR3 is 15 residues long. The germline CDR1 and CDR2 sequences are SGHNT and YYREEE (reference sequence). Germline trimming cut 0 bases from V and 9 bases from J; bases unmatched to any gene: 9. CDR3 DNA: TGTGCCAGCAGCTTGGTGCGGGAGTCGTTACTTGAGCAGTTCTTC. Protein product: CASSLVRESLLEQFF.

The J gene is TRBJ2-3, the V gene TRBV28; D gene unclear. Deletions cut 3 bases from V and 6 bases from J, with 10 bases between. CDR1 is MDHEN and CDR2 is SYDVKM in the germline V gene. This CDR3 comprises 13 residues. In DNA form, the CDR3 reads TGTGCCAGCAGTTTTTCCGAAGGGGATACGCAGTATTTT. Encoded protein: CASSFSEGDTQYF.

J is TRBJ2-2 and V is TRBV4-2, with D possibly TRBD2 on 6 matching bases. Trimming removed 0 bases at V and 0 bases at J, with 20 bases between. CDR1 is LGHNA, CDR2 YNFKEQ, per germline. The CDR3 totals 20 residues. CDR3 sequence (DNA): TGTGCCAGCAGCCAAGAAGAGGGAAGTCGGGGGTTAGCGAACACCGGGGAGCTGTTTTTT. Residues: CASSQEEGSRGLANTGELFF.

The rearrangement uses TRBV28 and TRBJ2-1, with TRBD2 identical over 7 bases. The germline V gene encodes CDR1 MDHEN and CDR2 SYDVKM. CDR3 length: 15 amino acids. Germline trimming cut 3 bases from V and 7 bases from J; bases unmatched to any gene: 9. CDR3 bases: TGTGCCAGCAGTTTTTCGGTGGGGGGGAGGAATGAGCAGTTCTTC. Its protein product is CASSFSVGGRNEQFF. Combining the CDR3 with reference TRBV28 and TRBJ2-1 gives the whole variable domain DVKVTQSSRYLVKRTGEKVFLECVQDMDHENMFWYRQDPGLGLRLIYFSYDVKMKEKGDIPEGYSVSREKKERFSLILESASTNQTSMYLCASSFSVGGRNEQFFGPGTRLTVL.

V gene TRBV9 combines with J gene TRBJ2-1; 10 positions match TRBD2. J gave up 0 bases and V 4 bases, and 16 bases lay outside the gene matches. Germline lookup yields CDR1 SGDLS and CDR2 YYNGEE. The CDR3 consists of 20 residues. Here the CDR3 DNA reads TGTGCCAGCAGCCCCAGAGTCGGGACTAGCGACGTGGGCTCCTACAATGAGCAGTTCTTC. Protein: CASSPRVGTSDVGSYNEQFF.

This clonotype was observed once. V is TRBV14 and J is TRBJ1-1; D gene uncertain. The ends were cut back, 4 bases at V and 10 bases at J, with 16 bases in the middle. There are 13 residues in the CDR3. Per the germline V gene, CDR1 is SGHDN and CDR2 is FVKESK. CDR3 protein: CASSPFSPSRAFF. The CDR3 coding sequence is TGTGCCAGCAGCCCCTTCTCGCCTAGCCGAGCTTTCTTT. Together with reference TRBV14 and TRBJ1-1, the CDR3 gives the full variable domain: EAGVTQFPSHSVIEKGQTVTLRCDPISGHDNLYWYRRVMGKEIKFLLHFVKESKQDESGMPNNRFLAERTGGTYSTLKVQPAELEDSGVYFCASSPFSPSRAFFGQGTRLTVV.

The chain employs TRBV4-1 and TRBJ2-3, with a possible D match to TRBD2 (5 bases). Germline V CDR1 and CDR2: MGHRA, YSYEKL. The CDR3 extends over 16 amino acids. V lost 4 bases, J lost 3 bases, and 17 bases lay in between. The chain's CDR3 is CASSPPGEIGTDTQYF. CDR3 sequence (DNA): TGCGCCAGCAGCCCCCCTGGGGAGATCGGGACAGATACGCAGTATTTT.

The V call is TRBV2, the J call TRBJ2-1, with 9 bases fitting TRBD2. Unmatched junction bases numbered 8, after V lost 6 bases and J lost 8 bases. CDR3 size: 14 residues. Per the germline V gene, CDR1 is SNHLY and CDR2 is FYNNEI. This chain's CDR3 is CASSLSGSGDEQFF. CDR3 in DNA: TGTGCCAGCAGCCTTAGCGGGAGCGGCGATGAGCAGTTCTTC.

The V gene is TRBV30, the J gene TRBJ2-7; no reliable D call. V lost 0 bases, J lost 3 bases, and 9 bases lay in between. The germline gives CDR1 GTSNPN, CDR2 SVGIG (reference sequence). The CDR3 loop spans 13 amino acids. CDR3 nucleotide sequence: TGTGCCTGGAGTGTTGGGGTGAACTACGAGCAGTACTTC. This sequence encodes CAWSVGVNYEQYF.

The chain employs TRBV11-2 and TRBJ2-2; D possibly corresponds to TRBD2 (6 bases). CDR1 and CDR2 (germline): SGHAT, FQNNGV. With 4 bases removed from V and 1 base from J, the gap between germline ends came to 13 bases. The CDR3 is 16 amino acids. CDR3 protein: CASSSRGAQNTGELFF. The CDR3 DNA is TGTGCCAGCAGCTCACGCGGGGCCCAGAACACCGGGGAGCTGTTTTTT. Full variable domain (outside the CDR3, taken from reference TRBV11-2 and TRBJ2-2): EAGVAQSPRYKIIEKRQSVAFWCNPISGHATLYWYQQILGQGPKLLIQFQNNGVVDDSQLPKDRFSAERLKGVDSTLKIQPAKLEDSAVYLCASSSRGAQNTGELFFGEGSRLTVL.

This clonotype appeared once. A junction end diverges from the germline sequence, so it may reflect a read error. The CDR3 DNA follows: TGCGCCAGAAGCCTAGACAGGGGCGAGAATCCCCAGCATTTT. This gives the protein CARSLDRGENPQHF. The chain combines TRBV4-1 with TRBJ1-5, with TRBD1 matching over 8 bases. This CDR3 has 14 residues. Germline CDR1 reads MGHRA; CDR2 reads YSYEKL.

This chain joins TRBV27 and TRBJ2-1, with 10 positions matching TRBD1. The CDR3 has 17 residues. J was trimmed by 1 base and V by 4 bases; bases with no gene match: 7. CDR1 is MNHEY, CDR2 SMNVEV, per germline (reference sequence). In DNA form, the CDR3 reads TGTGCCAGCAGTTCGGGGACAGGGGCCCCTTCCTACAATGAGCAGTTCTTC. It translates to CASSSGTGAPSYNEQFF.

The V call is TRBV12-3 or TRBV12-4, the J call TRBJ2-7, with no clear D. Trimming removed 7 bases from V and 1 base from J, with 11 bases in between. The CDR3 extends over 13 amino acids. The CDR3 loop reads CASNPSDSYEQYF. The CDR3 DNA sequence: TGTGCCAGCAACCCCTCGGATTCCTACGAGCAGTACTTC.

This rearrangement joins TRBV5-1 to TRBJ2-7; the D gene is possibly TRBD2 (5 bases). This CDR3 is built from 12 residues. Trimming pared 7 bases from V and 3 bases from J, leaving 11 bases between. CDR1 and CDR2 from the germline V gene are SGHRS and YFSETQ. CDR3 sequence: CASGFGDYEQYF. In nucleotides, the CDR3 is TGCGCCAGCGGATTCGGGGACTACGAGCAGTACTTC.

This clonotype was detected once. V and J are TRBV27 and TRBJ2-3, with D perhaps matching TRBD1 or TRBD2 (5 bases each). The CDR3 has 11 amino acids. Trimming stripped 4 bases from V and 9 bases from J, with 8 bases between. Germline V gene data show CDR1 as MNHEY and CDR2 as SMNVEV (reference sequence). CDR3 protein: CASSSGTTQYF. As DNA, the CDR3 is TGTGCCAGCAGTTCAGGGACGACGCAGTATTTT.